This T cell receptor (beta chain) comes out of a study of cytotoxic CD8 clonotypes in ibrutinib-treated CLL. For the study at large: The average sample held around 260,000 productive templates and around 87,000 productive rearrangements.

Cryopreserved PBMCs yielded approximately 2 micrograms of genomic DNA for TCR beta libraries. The assay was immunoSEQ multiplex PCR, and TCRdb's table has in-frame clones only and misses some. The sample records 150,000 or so clones, about 80% being singletons. Regarding the study as a whole: Clonality, elevated at ibrutinib response, dropped back toward baseline at progression.

Concerning this clone itself: Its antigen is not known.

Unmatched junction bases numbered 5, after V lost 5 bases and J lost 9 bases. The germline gives CDR1 SEHNR, CDR2 FQNEAQ (reference sequence). The CDR3 has 14 residues. This chain connects TRBV7-9 to TRBJ2-1; 12 nucleotides match TRBD2. The sample in question was PBMCs, obtained after 12 months of ibrutinib treatment. This clonotype was sampled from a human donor with chronic lymphocytic leukemia. The CDR3 coding sequence is TGTGCCAGCAGCGCCGCTAGCGGGGGGGGTGAGCAGTTCTTC. Translating it yields CASSAASGGGEQFF. The variable domain in full, completed from reference TRBV7-9 and TRBJ2-1, reads DTGVSQNPRHKITKRGQNVTFRCDPISEHNRLYWYRQTLGQGPEFLTYFQNEAQLEKSRLLSDRFSAERPKGSFSTLEIQRTEQGDSAMYLCASSAASGGGEQFFGPGTRLTVL.